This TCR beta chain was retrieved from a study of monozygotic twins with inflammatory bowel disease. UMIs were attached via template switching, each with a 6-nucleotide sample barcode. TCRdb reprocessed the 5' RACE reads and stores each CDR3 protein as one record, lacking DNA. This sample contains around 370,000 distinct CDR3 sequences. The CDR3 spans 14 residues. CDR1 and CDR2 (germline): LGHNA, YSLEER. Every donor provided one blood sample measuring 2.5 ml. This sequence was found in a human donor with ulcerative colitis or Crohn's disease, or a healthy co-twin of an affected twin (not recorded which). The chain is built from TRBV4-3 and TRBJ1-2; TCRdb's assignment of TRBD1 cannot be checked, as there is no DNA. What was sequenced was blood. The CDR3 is CASSPGAGVYGYTF.